This T cell receptor beta chain was retrieved from a study of T cell repertoires and HLA-DP antigens. Method: immunoSEQ multiplex PCR; TCRdb's copy keeps in-frame clones and lacks some. The sample has approximately 100,000 clones; around nine tenths are singletons. Negative selection yielded untouched CD4+ T cells of average roughly 98% purity. Per the germline V gene, CDR1 is KGHSH and CDR2 is LQKENI. The CDR3 length is 14 residues. The V gene lost 6 bases and the J gene lost 7 bases, with 18 bases spanning the gap. Note on this clone: Its antigen is unidentified.

Material: CD4+ T cells from PBMCs. J is TRBJ2-5 and V is TRBV18, with D perhaps TRBD1 (7 bases). The TCR originated in a man aged 50-59 years in good health and CMV-seronegative. The CDR3 nucleotides read TGTGCCAGCTCCCCCGGGACAGCCGGGGGGACCCAGTACTTC. Translated: CASSPGTAGGTQYF.